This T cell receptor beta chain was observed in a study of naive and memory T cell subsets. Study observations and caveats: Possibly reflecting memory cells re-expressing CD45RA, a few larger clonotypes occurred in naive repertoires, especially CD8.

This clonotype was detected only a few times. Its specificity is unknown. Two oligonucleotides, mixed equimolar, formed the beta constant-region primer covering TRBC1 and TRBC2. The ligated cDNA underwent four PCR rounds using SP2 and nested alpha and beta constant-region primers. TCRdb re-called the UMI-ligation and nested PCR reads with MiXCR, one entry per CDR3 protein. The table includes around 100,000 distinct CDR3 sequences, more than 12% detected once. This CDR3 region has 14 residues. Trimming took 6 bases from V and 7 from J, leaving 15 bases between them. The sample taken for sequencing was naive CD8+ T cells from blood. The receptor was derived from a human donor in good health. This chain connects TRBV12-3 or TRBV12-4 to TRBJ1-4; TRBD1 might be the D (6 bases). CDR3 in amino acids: CASSYTGRGEKLFF. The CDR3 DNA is TGTGCCAGCAGCTATACAGGGCGGGGTGAAAAACTGTTTTTT.